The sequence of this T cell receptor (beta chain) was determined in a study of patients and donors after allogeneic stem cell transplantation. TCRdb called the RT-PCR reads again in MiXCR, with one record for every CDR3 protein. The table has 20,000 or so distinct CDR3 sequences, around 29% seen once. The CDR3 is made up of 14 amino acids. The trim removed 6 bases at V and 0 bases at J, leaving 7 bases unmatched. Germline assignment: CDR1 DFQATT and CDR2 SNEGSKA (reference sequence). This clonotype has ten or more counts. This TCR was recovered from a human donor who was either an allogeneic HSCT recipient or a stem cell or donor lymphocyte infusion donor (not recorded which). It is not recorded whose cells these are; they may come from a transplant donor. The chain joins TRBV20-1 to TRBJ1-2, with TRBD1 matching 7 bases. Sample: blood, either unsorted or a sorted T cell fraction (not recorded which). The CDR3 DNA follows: TGCAGTGCGCCAGGGGGACAAACTAACTATGGCTACACCTTC. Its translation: CSAPGGQTNYGYTF.